Sequencing of this T cell receptor (beta chain) was carried out in a study of identical twins. This clonotype was observed a handful of times. TCRdb used MiXCR to reprocess the 5' RACE reads, holding one entry per CDR3 protein. This sample has some 460,000 distinct CDR3 sequences, with approximately 15% found just once. The sample was also linked to a second study, of yellow fever vaccine responses in identical twins.

This TCR was recovered from a woman under 30 in good health. The material sequenced was CD4+ T cells sorted from blood.

Here the CDR3 reads CASSHRPGGGLGDTQYF. The CDR3 region has the DNA TGTGCCAGCAGCCATCGCCCTGGGGGGGGCCTTGGAGATACGCAGTATTTT. The chain couples TRBV3-1 to TRBJ2-3; D is perhaps TRBD2 (7 bases). CDR1 is LGHDT, CDR2 YNNKEL, per germline (reference sequence). V shed 3 bases and J shed 5 bases, with 21 bases lying between them. The CDR3 spans 17 residues.